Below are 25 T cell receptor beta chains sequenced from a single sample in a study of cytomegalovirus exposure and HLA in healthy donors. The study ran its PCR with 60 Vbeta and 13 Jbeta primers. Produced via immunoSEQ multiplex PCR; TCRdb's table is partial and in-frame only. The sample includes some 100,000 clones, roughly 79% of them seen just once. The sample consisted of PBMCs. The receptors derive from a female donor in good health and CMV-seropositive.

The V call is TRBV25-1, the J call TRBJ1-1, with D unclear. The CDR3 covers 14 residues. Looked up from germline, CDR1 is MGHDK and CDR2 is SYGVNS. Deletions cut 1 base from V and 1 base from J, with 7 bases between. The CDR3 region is CASSELGTNTEAFF. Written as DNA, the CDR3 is TGTGCCAGCAGTGAATTGGGCACGAACACTGAAGCTTTCTTT. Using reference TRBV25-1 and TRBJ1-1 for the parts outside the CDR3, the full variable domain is EADIYQTPRYLVIGTGKKITLECSQTMGHDKMYWYQQDPGMELHLIHYSYGVNSTEKGDLSSESTVSRIRTEHFPLTLESARPSHTSQYLCASSELGTNTEAFFGQGTRLTVV.

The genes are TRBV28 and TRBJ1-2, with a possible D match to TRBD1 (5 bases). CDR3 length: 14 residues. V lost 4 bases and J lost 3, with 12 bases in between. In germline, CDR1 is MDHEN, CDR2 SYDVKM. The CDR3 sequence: CASSYGGTDYGYTF. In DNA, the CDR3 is TGTGCCAGCAGTTACGGGGGGACGGACTATGGCTACACCTTC.

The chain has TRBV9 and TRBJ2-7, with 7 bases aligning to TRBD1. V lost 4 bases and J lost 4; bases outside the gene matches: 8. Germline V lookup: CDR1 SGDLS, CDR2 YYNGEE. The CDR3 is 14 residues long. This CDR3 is CASSPGTADYEQYF. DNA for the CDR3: TGTGCCAGCAGCCCGGGGACAGCAGATTACGAGCAGTACTTC.

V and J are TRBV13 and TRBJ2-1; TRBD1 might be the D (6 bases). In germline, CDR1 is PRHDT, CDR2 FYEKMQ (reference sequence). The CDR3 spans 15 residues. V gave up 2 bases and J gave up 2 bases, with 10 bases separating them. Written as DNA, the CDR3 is TGTGCCAGCAGCTTAAGTGGGGGCCCCTACAATGAGCAGTTCTTC. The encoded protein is CASSLSGGPYNEQFF.

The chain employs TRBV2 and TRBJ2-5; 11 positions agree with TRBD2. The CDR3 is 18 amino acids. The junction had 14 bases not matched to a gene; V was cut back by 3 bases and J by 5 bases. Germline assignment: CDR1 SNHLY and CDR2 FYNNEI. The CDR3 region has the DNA TGTGCCAGCAGTGAGTCTTGGGTAGCGGGGGGGCCCGAGGAGACCCAGTACTTC. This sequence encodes CASSESWVAGGPEETQYF.

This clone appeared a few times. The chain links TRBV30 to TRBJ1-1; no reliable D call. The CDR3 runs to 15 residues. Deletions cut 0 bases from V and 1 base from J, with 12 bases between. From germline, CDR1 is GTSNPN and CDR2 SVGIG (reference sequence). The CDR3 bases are TGTGCCTGGAGTGTGACCGGGAGTAAGAACACTGAAGCTTTCTTT. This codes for CAWSVTGSKNTEAFF.

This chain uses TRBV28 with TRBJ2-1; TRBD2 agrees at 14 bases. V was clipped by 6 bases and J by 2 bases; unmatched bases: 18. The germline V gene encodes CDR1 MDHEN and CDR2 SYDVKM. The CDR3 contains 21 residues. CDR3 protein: CASSPMPRGLAGALTYNEQFF. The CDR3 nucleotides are TGTGCCAGCAGCCCCATGCCCAGGGGACTAGCGGGGGCACTTACCTACAATGAGCAGTTCTTC.

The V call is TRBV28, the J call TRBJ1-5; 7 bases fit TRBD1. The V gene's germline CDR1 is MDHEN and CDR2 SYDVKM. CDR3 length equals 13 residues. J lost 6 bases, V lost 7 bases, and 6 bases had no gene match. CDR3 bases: TGTGCCAGCAAAGGGGCAGGGGGTCAGCCCCAGCATTTT. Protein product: CASKGAGGQPQHF.

CDR3 sequence reads: CASRRLADTYNEQFF. CDR3 nucleotide sequence: TGTGCCAGTAGACGACTAGCCGATACCTACAATGAGCAGTTCTTC. V is TRBV19 and J is TRBJ2-1, with 7 bases that match TRBD2. Germline CDR1 LNHDA, CDR2 SQIVND (reference sequence). Germline trimming cut 6 bases from V and 2 bases from J; bases unmatched to any gene: 7. This CDR3 is 15 amino acids long. Supplemented by reference TRBV19 and TRBJ2-1, the full variable domain reads DGGITQSPKYLFRKEGQNVTLSCEQNLNHDAMYWYRQDPGQGLRLIYYSQIVNDFQKGDIAEGYSVSREKKESFPLTVTSAQKNPTAFYLCASRRLADTYNEQFFGPGTRLTVL.

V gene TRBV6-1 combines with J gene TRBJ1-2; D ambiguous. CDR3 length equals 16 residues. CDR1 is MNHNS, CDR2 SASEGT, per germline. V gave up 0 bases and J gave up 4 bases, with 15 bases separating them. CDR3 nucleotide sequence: TGTGCCAGCAGTGAAGCCAACCCCCGGAGCGGCTATGGCTACACCTTC. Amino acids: CASSEANPRSGYGYTF.

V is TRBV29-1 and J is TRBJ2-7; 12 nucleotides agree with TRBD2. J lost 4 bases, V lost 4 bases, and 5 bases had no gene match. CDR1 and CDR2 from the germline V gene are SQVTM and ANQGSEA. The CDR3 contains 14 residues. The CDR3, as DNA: TGCAGCGTTGGGGGACTAGCGGGTCCTTACGAGCAGTACTTC. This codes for CSVGGLAGPYEQYF.

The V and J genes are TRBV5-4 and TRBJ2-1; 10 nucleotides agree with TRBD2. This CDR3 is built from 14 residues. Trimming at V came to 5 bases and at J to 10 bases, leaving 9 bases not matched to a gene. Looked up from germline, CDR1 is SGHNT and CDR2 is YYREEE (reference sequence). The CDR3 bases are TGTGCCAGCAGTGGTCTAGCGGGAGTTTACGAGCAGTTCTTC. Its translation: CASSGLAGVYEQFF.

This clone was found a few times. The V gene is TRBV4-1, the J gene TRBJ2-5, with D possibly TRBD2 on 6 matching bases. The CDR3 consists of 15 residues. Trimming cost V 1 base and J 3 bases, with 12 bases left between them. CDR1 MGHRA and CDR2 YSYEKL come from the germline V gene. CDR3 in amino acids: CASSQVSGLEETQYF. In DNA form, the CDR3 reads TGCGCCAGCAGCCAAGTCTCGGGACTTGAAGAGACCCAGTACTTC.

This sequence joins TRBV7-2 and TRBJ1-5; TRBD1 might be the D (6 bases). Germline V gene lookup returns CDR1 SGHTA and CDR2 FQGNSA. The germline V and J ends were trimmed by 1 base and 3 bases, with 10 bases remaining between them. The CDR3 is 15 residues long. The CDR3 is CASSLEGGSNQPQHF. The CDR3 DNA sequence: TGTGCCAGCAGCTTAGAGGGGGGGTCCAATCAGCCCCAGCATTTT.

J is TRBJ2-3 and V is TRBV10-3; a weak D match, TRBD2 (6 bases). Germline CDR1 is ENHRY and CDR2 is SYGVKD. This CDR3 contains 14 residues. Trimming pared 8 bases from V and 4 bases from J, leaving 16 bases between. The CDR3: CAIGRGGVADTQYF. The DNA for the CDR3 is TGTGCCATCGGTAGGGGCGGGGTGGCAGATACGCAGTATTTT.

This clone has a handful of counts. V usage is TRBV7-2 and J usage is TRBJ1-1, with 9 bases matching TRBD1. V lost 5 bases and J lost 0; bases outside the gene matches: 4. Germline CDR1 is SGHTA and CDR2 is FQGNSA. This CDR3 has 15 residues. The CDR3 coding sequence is TGTGCCAGCAGCCCCTGGACAGGGGTGAACACTGAAGCTTTCTTT. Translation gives CASSPWTGVNTEAFF.

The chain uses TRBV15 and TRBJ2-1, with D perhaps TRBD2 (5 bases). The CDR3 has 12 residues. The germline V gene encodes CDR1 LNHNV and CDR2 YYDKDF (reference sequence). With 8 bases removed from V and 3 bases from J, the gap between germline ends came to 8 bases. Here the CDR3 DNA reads TGTGCCACCCGAGGGAGCTACAATGAGCAGTTCTTC. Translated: CATRGSYNEQFF.

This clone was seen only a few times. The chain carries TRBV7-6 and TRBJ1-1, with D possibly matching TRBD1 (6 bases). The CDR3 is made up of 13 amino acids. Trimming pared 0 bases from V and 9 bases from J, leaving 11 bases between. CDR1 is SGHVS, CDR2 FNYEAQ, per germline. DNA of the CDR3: TGTGCCAGCAGCTTAGCGAGAGGGGACAAAGCTTTCTTT. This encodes CASSLARGDKAFF.

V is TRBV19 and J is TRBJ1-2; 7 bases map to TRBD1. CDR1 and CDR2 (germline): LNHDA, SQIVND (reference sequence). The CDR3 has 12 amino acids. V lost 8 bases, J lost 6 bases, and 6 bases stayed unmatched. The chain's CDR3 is CASPETGNGYTF. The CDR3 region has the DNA TGTGCCAGTCCGGAGACAGGGAATGGCTACACCTTC.

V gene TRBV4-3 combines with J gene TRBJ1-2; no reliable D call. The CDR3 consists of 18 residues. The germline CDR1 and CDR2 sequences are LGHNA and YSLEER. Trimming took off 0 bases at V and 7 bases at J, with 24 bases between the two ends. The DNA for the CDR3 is TGCGCCAGCAGCCAAGATCGTTTTGATTTCACATCCTCGTGTGGCTACACCTTC. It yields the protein CASSQDRFDFTSSCGYTF.

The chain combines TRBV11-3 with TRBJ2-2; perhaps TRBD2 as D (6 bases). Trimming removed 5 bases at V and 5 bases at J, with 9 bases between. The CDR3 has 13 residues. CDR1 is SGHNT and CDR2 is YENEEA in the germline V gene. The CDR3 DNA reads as TGTGCCAGCAGCCTCCGGGAGACCGGGGAGCTGTTTTTT. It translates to CASSLRETGELFF.

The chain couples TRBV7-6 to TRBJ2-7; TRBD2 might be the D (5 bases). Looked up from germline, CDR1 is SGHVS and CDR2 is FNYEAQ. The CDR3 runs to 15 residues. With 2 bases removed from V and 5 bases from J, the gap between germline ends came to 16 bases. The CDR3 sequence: CASSLLSGVVDEQYF. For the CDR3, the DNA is TGTGCCAGCAGCTTATTATCCGGGGTGGTGGACGAGCAGTACTTC.

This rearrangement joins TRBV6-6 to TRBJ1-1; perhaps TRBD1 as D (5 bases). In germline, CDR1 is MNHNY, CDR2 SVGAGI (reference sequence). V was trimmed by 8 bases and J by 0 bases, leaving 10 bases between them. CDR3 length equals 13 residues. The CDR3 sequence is CASDRTMNTEAFF. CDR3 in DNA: TGTGCCAGCGACAGAACAATGAACACTGAAGCTTTCTTT.

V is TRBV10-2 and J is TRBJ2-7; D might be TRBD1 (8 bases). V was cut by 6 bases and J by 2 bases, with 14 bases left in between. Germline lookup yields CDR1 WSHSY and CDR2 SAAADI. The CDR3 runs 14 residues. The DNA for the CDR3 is TGCGCCAGCAGCGTCACAGGGGGGGCCTACGAGCAGTACTTC. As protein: CASSVTGGAYEQYF.

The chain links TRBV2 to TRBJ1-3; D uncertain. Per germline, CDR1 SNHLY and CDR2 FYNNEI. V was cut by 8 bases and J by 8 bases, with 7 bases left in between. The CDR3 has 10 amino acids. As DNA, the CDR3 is TGTGCCAGCCGCCGGGACACCATATATTTT. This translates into CASRRDTIYF.